This T cell receptor beta chain derives from a study of graft-versus-host responses after intestinal transplantation. A note on this clone: Its specificity is unknown.

The CDR3 has 16 amino acids. Per the germline V gene, CDR1 is MNHGY and CDR2 is SVAAGI. V was cut by 3 bases and J by 7 bases, with 21 bases left in between. Only in-frame clones appear in the TCRdb table, and some are missing; sequencing was by immunoSEQ multiplex PCR. Altogether around 88,000 clones are present, over 80% being singletons, with the ten largest covering about 15%. This clonotype was sampled from a human donor who received an intestinal transplant. The chain has TRBV6-9 and TRBJ2-5; D not certain. The sample consisted of unstimulated CD8+ T cells sorted from spleen or lymph node cells, taken before intestinal transplant. CDR3 nucleotides: TGTGCCAGCAGTTACTCGTTTGGTGGCTTCCACACGACCCAGTACTTC. It specifies CASSYSFGGFHTTQYF.